Presented here are 29 T cell receptor beta chains from one specimen sequenced in a study of blood T cell repertoires in COVID-19. Assay: immunoSEQ multiplex PCR; the TCRdb copy retains only in-frame clones and omits some. The data show over 450,000 clones, with about 89% seen just once and less than 9.5% held by the top ten. Sequencing was carried out using peripheral blood. The source is a woman between 45 and 65 years old with COVID-19, enrolled during active disease.

The chain uses TRBV5-8 and TRBJ1-2, with D perhaps matching TRBD1 (6 bases). The CDR3 sequence is 13 residues long. Looked up from germline, CDR1 is SGHTS and CDR2 is YDEGEE. V was pared by 6 bases and J by 4 bases, with 13 bases between. The CDR3, as DNA: TGTGCCAGCATCATTACAGGGATCTATGGCTACACCTTC. The encoded protein is CASIITGIYGYTF.

The V and J genes are TRBV5-6 and TRBJ1-2; 9 bases are a match to TRBD1. The CDR3 loop spans 13 amino acids. Germline V gene sequence: CDR1 SGHDT, CDR2 YYEEEE. With V trimmed by 4 bases and J by 8 bases, 6 bases remained unmatched. The CDR3 coding sequence is TGTGCCAGCAGCCGGACAGGGGCTGAAGGCTACACCTTC. Protein product: CASSRTGAEGYTF. Combining the CDR3 with reference TRBV5-6 and TRBJ1-2 gives the whole variable domain DAGVTQSPTHLIKTRGQQVTLRCSPKSGHDTVSWYQQALGQGPQFIFQYYEEEERQRGNFPDRFSGHQFPNYSSELNVNALLLGDSALYLCASSRTGAEGYTFGSGTRLTVV.

The genes are TRBV5-4 and TRBJ1-2; D might be TRBD1 (6 bases). Trimming removed 4 bases at V and 4 bases at J, with 14 bases between. The CDR3 spans 14 residues. Germline V gene sequence: CDR1 SGHNT, CDR2 YYREEE (reference sequence). This CDR3 reads CASSHTGNPYGYTF. As DNA, the CDR3 is TGTGCCAGCAGCCATACAGGGAATCCCTATGGCTACACCTTC.

On this clone: An end of the junction does not agree with germline; a read error may underlie this. V gene TRBV12-5 combines with J gene TRBJ2-1; D is unclear. Germline CDR1 reads LGHNT; CDR2 reads FRNRAP. There are 13 residues in the CDR3. CDR3 protein: CASGLPPDPKPIF. CDR3 sequence (DNA): TGTGCTAGTGGTTTGCCACCTGATCCAAAGCCGATCTTC.

J is TRBJ1-1 and V is TRBV7-6; TRBD1 might be the D (6 bases). The CDR3 runs to 18 residues. Germline CDR1 SGHVS, CDR2 FNYEAQ. V was trimmed by 2 bases and J by 4 bases, leaving 23 bases between them. The CDR3 is CASSLTGGWQGLSTEAFF. The CDR3 DNA follows: TGTGCCAGCAGCTTAACGGGCGGGTGGCAGGGGCTGAGCACTGAAGCTTTCTTT.

This chain joins TRBV11-2 and TRBJ2-7, with unresolved D. The CDR3 runs to 15 residues. Germline loops: CDR1 SGHAT, CDR2 FQNNGV. V dropped 0 bases and J dropped 2 bases, with 11 bases sitting between them. The CDR3 bases are TGTGCCAGCAGCTTAGAAGAGTACGTTACCTACGAGCAGTACTTC. Translated: CASSLEEYVTYEQYF.

This chain uses TRBV4-1 with TRBJ1-2; D is unresolved. Trimming took 0 bases from V and 4 from J, leaving 3 bases between them. Germline CDR1 and CDR2: MGHRA and YSYEKL. This CDR3 has 12 residues. Here the CDR3 DNA reads TGCGCCAGCAGCCAAGACGTCTATGGCTACACCTTC. As protein: CASSQDVYGYTF.

There are a few counts of this clone. This chain connects TRBV9 to TRBJ2-2, with D perhaps matching TRBD2 (6 bases). Germline V gene lookup returns CDR1 SGDLS and CDR2 YYNGEE. Trimming took 6 bases from V and 4 from J, leaving 22 bases between them. The CDR3 runs 17 residues. This CDR3 is CASTYELAGAGTGELFF. The DNA of the CDR3 is TGTGCCAGCACATATGAACTAGCTGGCGCGGGCACCGGGGAGCTGTTTTTT. Full variable domain (outside the CDR3, taken from reference TRBV9 and TRBJ2-2): DSGVTQTPKHLITATGQRVTLRCSPRSGDLSVYWYQQSLDQGLQFLIQYYNGEERAKGNILERFSAQQFPDLHSELNLSSLELGDSALYFCASTYELAGAGTGELFFGEGSRLTVL.

The chain combines TRBV6-5 with TRBJ2-7; 11 nucleotides match TRBD1. Germline V CDR1 and CDR2: MNHEY, SVGAGI. V lost 6 bases and J lost 1; bases outside the gene matches: 5. The CDR3 has 15 amino acids. This chain's CDR3 is CASSPGTGGSYEQYF. The CDR3 DNA reads TGTGCCAGCAGCCCCGGGACAGGGGGTTCCTACGAGCAGTACTTC.

The chain is built from TRBV4-2 and TRBJ1-5; possibly TRBD1 for D (5 bases). Germline V gene lookup returns CDR1 LGHNA and CDR2 YNFKEQ. V shed 3 bases and J shed 4 bases, with 13 bases lying between them. There are 15 residues in the CDR3. CDR3 amino acids: CASSHGGEENQPQHF. For the CDR3, the DNA is TGTGCCAGCAGCCACGGGGGGGAGGAAAATCAGCCCCAGCATTTT.

V is TRBV19 and J is TRBJ1-2; D is perhaps TRBD1 (6 bases). Germline CDR1 is LNHDA and CDR2 is SQIVND (reference sequence). This CDR3 contains 14 residues. V shed 1 base and J shed 2 bases, with 8 bases lying between them. Here the CDR3 reads CASSIGGHNYGYTF. CDR3 nucleotide sequence: TGTGCCAGTAGTATAGGGGGGCACAACTATGGCTACACCTTC.

This clone appeared a few times. The V gene is TRBV5-6, the J gene TRBJ2-7; no clear D gene. The CDR3 spans 12 residues. Germline CDR1 is SGHDT and CDR2 is YYEEEE. Trimming removed 1 base from V and 6 bases from J, with 8 bases in between. Here the CDR3 reads CASSLTPVEQYF. The CDR3 region has the DNA TGTGCCAGCAGCTTGACCCCGGTCGAGCAGTACTTC. Full variable domain (missing parts from reference TRBV5-6 and TRBJ2-7): DAGVTQSPTHLIKTRGQQVTLRCSPKSGHDTVSWYQQALGQGPQFIFQYYEEEERQRGNFPDRFSGHQFPNYSSELNVNALLLGDSALYLCASSLTPVEQYFGPGTRLTVT.

V and J are TRBV5-4 and TRBJ2-2; D may be TRBD2 (6 bases). Trimming cost V 4 bases and J 2 bases, with 18 bases left between them. The CDR3 runs to 17 residues. CDR1 SGHNT and CDR2 YYREEE come from the germline V gene (reference sequence). The CDR3: CASSASNSGFNTGELFF. CDR3 coding DNA: TGTGCCAGCAGCGCGAGCAATAGCGGTTTTAACACCGGGGAGCTGTTTTTT.

The chain carries TRBV24-1 and TRBJ2-7, with D possibly TRBD1 on 5 matching bases. V lost 8 bases and J lost 0, with 10 bases in between. The germline gives CDR1 KGHDR, CDR2 SFDVKD. CDR3 size: 13 residues. CDR3 protein: CATKGADSYEQYF. CDR3 bases: TGTGCCACCAAAGGGGCCGACTCCTACGAGCAGTACTTC.

V gene TRBV24-1 combines with J gene TRBJ1-2; 9 bases fit TRBD1. Germline assignment: CDR1 KGHDR and CDR2 SFDVKD. The CDR3 consists of 12 residues. The ends lost 7 bases at V and 8 bases at J; junction bases unmatched: 4. CDR3: CATRDRGGGYTF. The CDR3 nucleotides are TGTGCCACCAGGGACAGGGGAGGGGGCTACACCTTC.

The V gene is TRBV30, the J gene TRBJ2-1; TRBD1 matches at 8 bases. This CDR3 contains 15 residues. Germline assignment: CDR1 GTSNPN and CDR2 SVGIG (reference sequence). Trimming removed 2 bases from V and 0 bases from J; junction bases left unmatched: 3. CDR3 nucleotides: TGTGCCTGGAGTTTTGGACAGGGCTCCTACAATGAGCAGTTCTTC. Its translation is CAWSFGQGSYNEQFF.

The V call is TRBV19, the J call TRBJ1-5; the D gene is possibly TRBD1 (6 bases). The V end was cut by 5 bases, the J end by 2 bases, with 10 bases between. Germline V gives CDR1 LNHDA, CDR2 SQIVND (reference sequence). The CDR3 runs to 14 residues. The CDR3, as DNA: TGTGCCAGTAGTCCTGACAGGCGCAATCAGCCCCAGCATTTT. Its protein product is CASSPDRRNQPQHF.

The rearrangement joins TRBV20-1 to TRBJ1-2, with D perhaps TRBD1 (5 bases). The V gene lost 3 bases and the J gene lost 4 bases, with 9 bases spanning the gap. Germline CDR1 DFQATT, CDR2 SNEGSKA (reference sequence). The CDR3 length is 12 residues. CDR3 nucleotide sequence: TGCAGTGCTAGTAGTACAGGCTATGGCTACACCTTC. This gives the protein CSASSTGYGYTF.

The chain links TRBV6-5 to TRBJ1-2; TRBD1 aligns across 7 bases. V was clipped by 11 bases and J by 4 bases; unmatched bases: 10. The CDR3 consists of 13 residues. Germline V gene sequence: CDR1 MNHEY, CDR2 SVGAGI. This CDR3 reads CAARGPLAYGYTF. CDR3 in DNA: TGTGCCGCAAGGGGGCCTCTCGCCTATGGCTACACCTTC.

A remark on this clone: Distinct nucleotide sequences in the sample also encode this CDR3. J is TRBJ2-7 and V is TRBV5-6; 10 positions agree with TRBD1. Germline-derived CDR1 and CDR2 are SGHDT and YYEEEE. The V segment lost 5 bases and the J segment 2 bases; nucleotides outside the gene matches: 7. The CDR3 covers 15 residues. CDR3 coding DNA: TGTGCCAGCAGTTCGGGACAGGGGAACCCCTACGAGCAGTACTTC. Residues: CASSSGQGNPYEQYF.

The CDR3 region has the DNA TGTGCCAGCTCACCACCGCGCGGGTCGGGAAGCTCCTACAATGAGCAGTTCTTC. Its protein product is CASSPPRGSGSSYNEQFF. V usage is TRBV18 and J usage is TRBJ2-1, with D perhaps matching TRBD2 (5 bases). The CDR3 is 18 amino acids. The V end lost 0 bases, the J end lost 0 bases, and 15 bases lay between the germline ends. CDR1 is KGHSH and CDR2 is LQKENI in the germline V gene. Full variable domain (missing parts from reference TRBV18 and TRBJ2-1): NAGVMQNPRHLVRRRGQEARLRCSPMKGHSHVYWYRQLPEEGLKFMVYLQKENIIDESGMPKERFSAEFPKEGPSILRIQQVVRGDSAAYFCASSPPRGSGSSYNEQFFGPGTRLTVL.

The V gene is TRBV6-1, the J gene TRBJ2-7, with D possibly matching TRBD2 (5 bases). Germline CDR1 and CDR2: MNHNS and SASEGT. The ends were cut back, 0 bases at V and 5 bases at J, with 14 bases in the middle. The CDR3 extends over 15 amino acids. In DNA, the CDR3 is TGTGCCAGCAGTGAAGCTTTTCGAGGGTCCCACGAGCAGTACTTC. Translated, it gives CASSEAFRGSHEQYF.

V and J are TRBV7-9 and TRBJ1-2; no firm D call. CDR3 length equals 15 residues. The V end lost 3 bases, the J end lost 3 bases, and 14 bases lay between the germline ends. CDR1 is SEHNR, CDR2 FQNEAQ, per germline (reference sequence). The CDR3 coding sequence is TGTGCCAGCAGCTTTGCGGGTTTGGGTTACTATGGCTACACCTTC. Encoded protein: CASSFAGLGYYGYTF. Together with reference TRBV7-9 and TRBJ1-2, the CDR3 gives the full variable domain: DTGVSQNPRHKITKRGQNVTFRCDPISEHNRLYWYRQTLGQGPEFLTYFQNEAQLEKSRLLSDRFSAERPKGSFSTLEIQRTEQGDSAMYLCASSFAGLGYYGYTFGSGTRLTVV.

This clone has a single count. The chain links TRBV18 to TRBJ2-3, with 9 bases aligning to TRBD2. The CDR3 is 16 amino acids. Looked up from germline, CDR1 is KGHSH and CDR2 is LQKENI. V dropped 0 bases and J dropped 2; count of bases not matched to a gene: 3. CDR3 DNA: TGTGCCAGCTCACCACCGGGCGGGGGGGACACAGATACGCAGTATTTT. It translates to CASSPPGGGDTDTQYF.

The chain combines TRBV25-1 with TRBJ2-4; TRBD1 matches 11 bases. J lost 8 bases, V lost 3 bases, and 3 bases had no gene match. From germline, CDR1 is MGHDK and CDR2 SYGVNS. The CDR3 consists of 14 residues. The CDR3 region is CASSERGQGDIQYF. The CDR3 region has the DNA TGTGCCAGCAGTGAGCGGGGACAGGGGGACATTCAGTACTTC.

The chain's CDR3 is CASSQLGTGAYGYTF. In DNA, the CDR3 is TGCGCCAGCAGCCAATTGGGGACAGGGGCCTATGGCTACACCTTC. The chain employs TRBV4-1 and TRBJ1-2; TRBD1 agrees at 10 bases. Germline values: CDR1 MGHRA, CDR2 YSYEKL. The length of the CDR3 is 15 residues. V shed 2 bases and J 4 bases; nucleotides not matched to a gene: 4.

Of note for this clone: Additional DNA sequences in this sample encode the identical CDR3. The chain couples TRBV7-9 to TRBJ2-3, with TRBD2 as a possible D gene (6 bases). With 0 bases removed from V and 0 bases from J, the gap between germline ends came to 10 bases. This CDR3 has 16 amino acids. The germline CDR1 and CDR2 sequences are SEHNR and FQNEAQ (reference sequence). In DNA, the CDR3 is TGTGCCAGCAGCTTAGCGGGGGGAGCTAGCACAGATACGCAGTATTTT. Its translation: CASSLAGGASTDTQYF.

The rearrangement links TRBV7-2 to TRBJ2-1; D perhaps matches TRBD2 (6 bases). Deletions cut 5 bases from V and 4 bases from J, with 15 bases between. Germline V gene lookup returns CDR1 SGHTA and CDR2 FQGNSA. The CDR3 consists of 15 residues. The CDR3 is CASSPDAAGYNEQFF. CDR3 nucleotide sequence: TGTGCCAGCAGCCCCGACGCGGCGGGATACAATGAGCAGTTCTTC. The full variable domain, in which reference TRBV7-2 and TRBJ2-1 provide the parts outside the CDR3, is GAGVSQSPSNKVTEKGKDVELRCDPISGHTALYWYRQSLGQGLEFLIYFQGNSAPDKSGLPSDRFSAERTGGSVSTLTIQRTQQEDSAVYLCASSPDAAGYNEQFFGPGTRLTVL.

This chain connects TRBV18 to TRBJ1-2, with no clear D. Germline V lookup: CDR1 KGHSH, CDR2 LQKENI. The CDR3 extends over 15 amino acids. V lost 3 bases to trimming and J lost 0 bases, with 11 bases between them. The CDR3 here is CASSPPGAPNYGYTF. The CDR3 DNA sequence: TGTGCCAGCTCACCGCCCGGAGCTCCTAACTATGGCTACACCTTC.